This TCR beta chain was captured by sequencing in a study of T-cell memory formation after mild COVID-19. TCRdb redid the calling of the 5' RACE reads with MiXCR, one entry per CDR3 protein. The data show 470,000 or so distinct CDR3 sequences, with about 19% seen just once and around 8.4% held by the top ten. The clonotype was recovered from an adult woman who had mild COVID-19 (a few samples of this study predate the infection). Cell type and time point are not known. Sequenced: PBMCs or a T cell subset sorted from them (not recorded which).

The CDR3 DNA follows: TGTGCCAGCAGTTCGGGACTAGCGCGGTACAATGAGCAGTTCTTC. It specifies CASSSGLARYNEQFF. The V call is TRBV27, the J call TRBJ2-1; 10 bases align to TRBD2. Germline CDR1 and CDR2: MNHEY and SMNVEV (reference sequence). This CDR3 is 15 amino acids long. Trimming at V came to 4 bases and at J to 4 bases, leaving 4 bases not matched to a gene.